The present T cell receptor (beta chain) was sequenced within a study of blood T cell repertoires in COVID-19. Background on the study: Acute-phase and convalescent COVID-19 samples originated in the United States, Italy and Spain. Sources were T cells, B-cell-depleted T cells, or PBMCs; the material itself was cDNA or gDNA.

V was cut by 1 base and J by 0 bases, with 8 bases left in between. The CDR3 extends over 15 amino acids. Germline CDR1 reads LNHDA; CDR2 reads SQIVND (reference sequence). In the authors' methods: Cell counts per sample came from amplifying reference gene primers. Sequencing was performed with immunoSEQ multiplex PCR; in TCRdb, only in-frame clones are kept and a portion is missing. That table furnishes V, J and clone size, whereas the DNA furnished D and trimming. The sample includes around 110,000 clones, about two thirds of them seen just once. The sequencing input was peripheral blood. This chain connects TRBV19 to TRBJ2-3; no clear D gene. The TCR sequence derives from a human donor with acute or convalescent COVID-19. The donor label of this sample is uncertain. The CDR3 nucleotides are TGTGCCAGTAGTATAGGTGCGTCTAGCACAGATACGCAGTATTTT. Protein: CASSIGASSTDTQYF.